This TCR beta chain comes out of a study of long-term antiretroviral therapy in people with HIV. At survey level, the immunoSEQ assay was run in its v3.0 version. The method was immunoSEQ multiplex PCR; TCRdb's version includes in-frame clones alone and lacks a portion of them. Of approximately 35,000 clones listed, approximately 84% were seen once; the top ten hold approximately 7.6%. CDR3 length equals 13 residues. Per the germline V gene, CDR1 is SQVTM and CDR2 is ANQGSEA. The V end was cut by 6 bases, the J end by 0 bases, with 8 bases between. V and J are TRBV29-1 and TRBJ1-4; maybe TRBD1 (6 bases). This clonotype was obtained from a woman between 50 and 59 years old with HIV. The sequenced sample was unsorted PBMCs, obtained 3.1 years after starting antiretroviral therapy. CDR3 loop: CSVRTATNEKLFF. Here the CDR3 DNA reads TGCAGCGTACGGACAGCAACTAATGAAAAACTGTTTTTT. The complete variable domain, with remaining parts taken from reference TRBV29-1 and TRBJ1-4, reads SAVISQKPSRDICQRGTSLTIQCQVDSQVTMMFWYRQQPGQSLTLIATANQGSEATYESGFVIDKFPISRPNLTFSTLTVSNMSPEDSSIYLCSVRTATNEKLFFGSGTQLSVL.